The 15 T cell receptor beta chains reported below all come from one sample, sequenced in a study of metastatic and nonmetastatic thyroid tumors. TCRdb re-called the PCR reads with MiXCR. The data contain tens of thousands of clones, over 9.5% of them singletons. Patients were all untreated before their thyroid surgery. The sample comprised blood. The source is a female donor with papillary thyroid cancer or a benign thyroid nodule (not recorded which). Some clones in this sample may be carry-over from other donors' samples.

This clone was counted ten times or more. J is TRBJ2-3 and V is TRBV28; 7 bases match TRBD2. Germline lookup yields CDR1 MDHEN and CDR2 SYDVKM. The CDR3 consists of 15 residues. J was trimmed by 5 bases and V by 5 bases; bases with no gene match: 10. CDR3: CASSPSSGGLDTQYF. CDR3 coding DNA: TGTGCCAGCAGTCCCTCCTCGGGGGGTTTAGATACGCAGTATTTT.

This clone occurred many times. This chain joins TRBV19 and TRBJ1-1; D is perhaps TRBD1 (5 bases). The CDR3 loop spans 13 amino acids. V was clipped by 4 bases and J by 4 bases, with 10 bases between them. Germline V gene sequence: CDR1 LNHDA, CDR2 SQIVND (reference sequence). This CDR3 is CASSRSGGTEAFF. The CDR3 DNA follows: TGTGCCAGTAGTAGGTCGGGGGGCACTGAAGCTTTCTTT.

This clone showed up just a few times. The V call is TRBV27, the J call TRBJ1-3; weak D call: TRBD1 (5 bases). Trimming removed 2 bases at V and 0 bases at J, with 11 bases between. CDR3 size: 16 residues. Germline V lookup: CDR1 MNHEY, CDR2 SMNVEV (reference sequence). In DNA form, the CDR3 reads TGTGCCAGCAGTTTAAGGGGACCTCTCTCTGGAAACACCATATATTTT. It yields the protein CASSLRGPLSGNTIYF.

CDR3 DNA sequence: TGCGCCAGCAGCTCATTAACCGCGCCCGGCTACACCTTC. Protein: CASSSLTAPGYTF. The chain combines TRBV4-3 with TRBJ1-2; D is unclear. V dropped 5 bases and J dropped 8 bases, with 15 bases sitting between them. In germline, CDR1 is LGHNA, CDR2 YSLEER. The CDR3 runs to 13 residues.

This clone was seen many times. The gene calls are TRBV28 and TRBJ2-7; no definite D call. V was shortened by 7 bases and J by 6 bases, with 13 bases between the two germline ends. The CDR3 sequence is 12 residues long. In germline, CDR1 is MDHEN, CDR2 SYDVKM. CDR3 nucleotides: TGTGCCAGCACCCATCCTCCGGGCGAGCAGTACTTC. The encoded protein is CASTHPPGEQYF.

This clone has at least ten counts. The chain joins TRBV5-6 to TRBJ2-7, with 11 bases lining up with TRBD1. Germline V gene data show CDR1 as SGHDT and CDR2 as YYEEEE. The ends lost 4 bases at V and 2 bases at J; junction bases unmatched: 17. This CDR3 has 19 amino acids. CDR3 sequence reads: CASSQVGTGGAGDPYEQYF. CDR3 DNA: TGTGCCAGCAGCCAGGTAGGGACAGGGGGTGCGGGTGACCCCTACGAGCAGTACTTC.

V gene TRBV27 combines with J gene TRBJ1-1; D might be TRBD1 (5 bases). CDR1 MNHEY and CDR2 SMNVEV come from the germline V gene (reference sequence). The CDR3 has 11 residues. Between the trimmed V and J ends, which lost 11 bases and 10 bases, there was a span of 17 bases. The CDR3 nucleotides are TGTGCCTCACAGAAAGGGGCTGGAGCTTTCTTT. This sequence encodes CASQKGAGAFF.

The chain carries TRBV7-8 and TRBJ2-2; no definite D call. The CDR3 has 17 residues. Germline assignment: CDR1 SGHVS and CDR2 FQNEAQ. Trimming shortened V by 1 base and J by 3 bases, and 15 bases separated the two germline ends. The CDR3 reads CASSLGPQGMYTGELFF. Written as DNA, the CDR3 is TGTGCCAGCAGCTTAGGCCCCCAAGGGATGTACACCGGGGAGCTGTTTTTT.

This clone came up a few times. The conserved closing phenylalanine or tryptophan is absent in this CDR3, likely reflecting a read error. This sequence joins TRBV4-2 and TRBJ1-5, with TRBD1 identical over 7 bases. Germline CDR1 LGHNA, CDR2 YNFKEQ. The CDR3 covers 16 residues. V dropped 3 bases and J dropped 4; count of bases not matched to a gene: 9. Here the CDR3 reads CASSHLGDSLNQPQHS. CDR3 coding DNA: TGTGCCAGCAGCCACCTGGGGGACAGTCTTAATCAGCCCCAGCATTCT.

This clone has at least ten counts. The genes are TRBV7-3 and TRBJ2-1; D perhaps matches TRBD2 (5 bases). In germline, CDR1 is SGHTA, CDR2 FQGTGA. Trimming removed 2 bases at V and 3 bases at J, with 11 bases between. The CDR3 is 15 amino acids. The DNA of the CDR3 is TGTGCCAGCAGCTTATCCGCCGGGGACTACAATGAGCAGTTCTTC. As protein: CASSLSAGDYNEQFF.

This clone was seen at least ten times. The V and J genes are TRBV11-1 and TRBJ2-1; D might be TRBD2 (6 bases). CDR1 SGHAT and CDR2 FQDESV come from the germline V gene (reference sequence). The CDR3 extends over 16 amino acids. Trimming took off 2 bases at V and 0 bases at J, with 11 bases between the two ends. DNA of the CDR3: TGTGCCAGCAGCTTATGGGACTCTAGCTCCTACAATGAGCAGTTCTTC. It specifies CASSLWDSSSYNEQFF.

As for this clone: Since a much larger clone is just one base distant, this may be a read error. This sample also contains other DNA sequences that code for the same CDR3. The gene calls are TRBV5-6 and TRBJ1-1; D gene unclear. This CDR3 comprises 15 residues. Germline CDR1 and CDR2: SGHDT and YYEEEE. Trimming removed 3 bases from V and 4 bases from J, with 16 bases in between. CDR3 protein: CASSSPNWYVTEAFF. As DNA, the CDR3 is TGTGCCAGCAGCTCCCCAAATTGGTACGTCACTGAAGCTTTCTTT.

This clone occurred a few times. J is TRBJ2-2 and V is TRBV6-2 or TRBV6-3; perhaps TRBD2 as D (5 bases). The germline V gene encodes CDR1 MNHEY and CDR2 SVGEGT. This CDR3 region has 14 residues. CDR3 in amino acids: CPISYFGVAGELFF. The DNA of the CDR3 is TGTCCCATCAGTTACTTCGGGGTCGCCGGGGAGCTGTTTTTT.

The chain combines TRBV19 with TRBJ1-6; no definite D call. Between the trimmed V and J ends, which lost 3 bases and 0 bases, there was a span of 12 bases. Germline V gives CDR1 LNHDA, CDR2 SQIVND (reference sequence). CDR3 size: 17 residues. The CDR3 sequence: CASSIRRASSYNSPLHF. In DNA form, the CDR3 reads TGTGCCAGTAGTATTCGCCGGGCAAGCTCCTATAATTCACCCCTCCACTTT. Drawing the rest from reference TRBV19 and TRBJ1-6, the complete variable domain is DGGITQSPKYLFRKEGQNVTLSCEQNLNHDAMYWYRQDPGQGLRLIYYSQIVNDFQKGDIAEGYSVSREKKESFPLTVTSAQKNPTAFYLCASSIRRASSYNSPLHFGNGTRLTVT.

This clone was seen at least ten times. The chain employs TRBV2 and TRBJ1-5, with D tentatively TRBD1 (5 bases). From germline, CDR1 is SNHLY and CDR2 FYNNEI. Trimming cost V 6 bases and J 3 bases, with 18 bases left between them. This CDR3 spans 16 amino acids. CDR3 nucleotide sequence: TGTGCCAGCAGAGGGTTATCGGGGCCGAACAATCAGCCCCAGCATTTT. This codes for CASRGLSGPNNQPQHF.